Listed below are T cell receptor beta chains from one sample, sequenced in a study of beta chain features in type 1 diabetes. This table comes from immunoSEQ multiplex PCR, and its TCRdb copy is limited to in-frame clones, with some not included. The data contain fewer than 55,000 clones, approximately 45% of them singletons. The specimen sequenced was Tregs from blood. The origin of the receptors is a man between 25 and 39 years old with type 1 diabetes. The CDR3 runs from the conserved cysteine through the conserved F or W. D genes are given only for firm matches. Size is stated for part of the rows, as once, few or many counts, or as a class when the clone is expanded.

v_gene,j_gene,d_gene,abundance,len,CDR3aa,CDR3nt
TRBV18,TRBJ2-6,TRBD2,NA,17,CASSPRIAGAGANVLTF,TGTGCCAGCTCACCACGGATTGCGGGAGCTGGGGCCAACGTCCTGACTTTC
TRBV6-1,TRBJ2-7,TRBD1,NA,13,CASSRDRAYEQYF,TGTGCCAGCAGCCGGGACAGGGCTTACGAGCAGTACTTC
TRBV28,TRBJ1-4,NA,NA,16,CASSLPAGGAREKLFF,TGTGCCAGCAGTTTACCCGCCGGGGGGGCACGTGAAAAACTGTTTTTT
TRBV6-1,TRBJ2-1,TRBD2,few,14,CASGGTSGENEQFF,TGTGCCAGCGGGGGGACTAGCGGGGAAAATGAGCAGTTCTTC
TRBV6-4,TRBJ2-3,TRBD2,NA,14,CASSASGSVDTQYF,TGTGCCAGCAGTGCCAGCGGGAGCGTCGATACGCAGTATTTT
TRBV19,TRBJ2-3,NA,NA,15,CASRPTVLEGDTQYF,TGTGCCAGTAGGCCGACAGTCCTCGAAGGAGATACGCAGTATTTT
TRBV28,TRBJ2-7,NA,few,14,CASIPRTAAYEQYF,TGTGCCAGCATCCCCCGGACAGCGGCCTACGAGCAGTACTTC
TRBV7-3,TRBJ2-2,NA,NA,16,CASSLVSARVTGELFF,TGTGCCAGCAGCTTAGTCAGTGCCCGTGTGACCGGGGAGCTGTTTTTT
TRBV7-2,TRBJ1-1,NA,NA,13,CASSFRGGTEAFF,TGTGCCAGCAGCTTTAGGGGGGGGACTGAAGCTTTCTTT
TRBV5-5,TRBJ1-5,TRBD1,NA,12,CASSRTGGQEHF,TGTGCCAGCAGCCGGACAGGGGGCCAGGAGCATTTT